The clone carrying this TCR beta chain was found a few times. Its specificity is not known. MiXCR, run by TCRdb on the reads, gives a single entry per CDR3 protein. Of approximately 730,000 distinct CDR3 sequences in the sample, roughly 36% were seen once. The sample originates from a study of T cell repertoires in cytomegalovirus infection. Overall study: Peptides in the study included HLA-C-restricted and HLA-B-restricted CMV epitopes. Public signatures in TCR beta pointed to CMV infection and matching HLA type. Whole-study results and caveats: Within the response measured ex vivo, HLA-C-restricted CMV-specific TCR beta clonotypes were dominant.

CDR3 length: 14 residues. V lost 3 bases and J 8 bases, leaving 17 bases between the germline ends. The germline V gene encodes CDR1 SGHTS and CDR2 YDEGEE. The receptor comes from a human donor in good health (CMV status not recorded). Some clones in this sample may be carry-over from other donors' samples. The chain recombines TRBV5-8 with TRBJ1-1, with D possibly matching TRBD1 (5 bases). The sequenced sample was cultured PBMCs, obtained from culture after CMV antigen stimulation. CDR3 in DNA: TGTGCCAGCAGCTATGCCGGGACTCTCAGAGAAGCTTTCTTT. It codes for CASSYAGTLREAFF.